These T cell receptor beta chains were read from a single sample in a study of cytomegalovirus exposure and HLA in healthy donors. Repertoires were generated with immunoSEQ multiplex PCR, while TCRdb's copy carries only in-frame clones and drops some. Found here are more than 95,000 clones, 65% to 85% of them singletons; the top ten hold under 3.5%. The source material was PBMCs. The receptors were sampled from a female donor in good health and CMV-seropositive. Each CDR3 is given with its conserved first and last residue. D genes are given only for firm matches. Clone size, where shown, is once, few, many, or a class for clones that have expanded.

clone size: .; D gene: .; V gene: TRBV7-2; J gene: TRBJ2-5; CDR3 protein: CASKKDRIQETQYF; CDR3 DNA: TGTGCCAGCAAAAAAGACAGGATTCAAGAGACCCAGTACTTC
clone size: .; D gene: TRBD2; V gene: TRBV4-1; J gene: TRBJ2-3; CDR3 protein: CASSQESGGGDTQYF; CDR3 DNA: TGCGCCAGCAGCCAAGAGAGCGGGGGGGGTGATACGCAGTATTTT
clone size: .; D gene: .; V gene: TRBV11-2; J gene: TRBJ2-7; CDR3 protein: CATAGLLTYEQYF; CDR3 DNA: TGTGCCACGGCGGGACTTTTAACCTACGAGCAGTACTTC
clone size: .; D gene: .; V gene: TRBV9; J gene: TRBJ1-3; CDR3 protein: CASRVRGTGNTIYF; CDR3 DNA: TGTGCCAGCAGGGTGCGCGGCACTGGAAACACCATATATTTT
clone size: .; D gene: TRBD2; V gene: TRBV7-8; J gene: TRBJ2-1; CDR3 protein: CASSPARLAGVVNEQFF; CDR3 DNA: TGTGCCAGCAGCCCGGCAAGACTAGCGGGAGTGGTTAATGAGCAGTTCTTC
clone size: .; D gene: TRBD1; V gene: TRBV30; J gene: TRBJ1-5; CDR3 protein: CAWGTGGNQPQHF; CDR3 DNA: TGTGCCTGGGGGACAGGGGGAAATCAGCCCCAGCATTTT
clone size: .; D gene: TRBD2; V gene: TRBV30; J gene: TRBJ2-1; CDR3 protein: CAWSSHLGGASSSYNEQFF; CDR3 DNA: TGTGCCTGGAGTTCCCATCTCGGGGGGGCTTCGAGCTCCTACAATGAGCAGTTCTTC
clone size: .; D gene: TRBD1; V gene: TRBV18; J gene: TRBJ1-4; CDR3 protein: CASPDRDNEKLFF; CDR3 DNA: TGTGCCAGCCCGGACAGGGATAATGAAAAACTGTTTTTT
clone size: .; D gene: TRBD1; V gene: TRBV7-2; J gene: TRBJ1-1; CDR3 protein: CASSLGADRDAFF; CDR3 DNA: TGTGCCAGCAGCTTAGGAGCAGACAGGGACGCTTTCTTT
clone size: once; D gene: TRBD1; V gene: TRBV14; J gene: TRBJ1-3; CDR3 protein: CASSPDRGPLSGNTIYF; CDR3 DNA: TGTGCCAGCAGCCCAGACAGGGGACCTCTCTCTGGAAACACCATATATTTT
clone size: .; D gene: TRBD2; V gene: TRBV7-2; J gene: TRBJ2-7; CDR3 protein: CASSFGLAVDEQYF; CDR3 DNA: TGTGCCAGCAGCTTCGGACTAGCGGTCGACGAGCAGTACTTC
clone size: .; D gene: .; V gene: TRBV7-3; J gene: TRBJ2-1; CDR3 protein: CASSQSQNEQFF; CDR3 DNA: TGTGCCAGCAGCCAGTCCCAGAATGAGCAGTTCTTC
clone size: .; D gene: .; V gene: TRBV11-2; J gene: TRBJ2-7; CDR3 protein: CASSLGSSYEQYF; CDR3 DNA: TGTGCCAGCAGCCTCGGGAGTTCCTACGAGCAGTACTTC
clone size: few; D gene: .; V gene: TRBV28; J gene: TRBJ1-3; CDR3 protein: CASSLGTQGLGNTIYF; CDR3 DNA: TGTGCCAGCAGTTTAGGGACTCAGGGCCTTGGAAACACCATATATTTT
clone size: .; D gene: TRBD2; V gene: TRBV5-4; J gene: TRBJ2-1; CDR3 protein: CASSPPTSGRANEQFF; CDR3 DNA: TGTGCCAGCAGCCCTCCGACTAGCGGGAGGGCCAATGAGCAGTTCTTC
clone size: .; D gene: TRBD1; V gene: TRBV5-4; J gene: TRBJ1-4; CDR3 protein: CASSLVGQGPEKLFF; CDR3 DNA: TGTGCCAGCAGCTTGGTTGGACAGGGACCTGAAAAACTGTTTTTT
clone size: .; D gene: TRBD2; V gene: TRBV4-1; J gene: TRBJ2-2; CDR3 protein: CASSQDPPGGRVYTGELFF; CDR3 DNA: TGCGCCAGCAGCCAAGACCCCCCGGGAGGCAGGGTATACACCGGGGAGCTGTTTTTT
clone size: .; D gene: .; V gene: TRBV11-3; J gene: TRBJ2-5; CDR3 protein: CASSLGGSQETQYF; CDR3 DNA: TGTGCCAGCAGCTTAGGCGGCAGCCAAGAGACCCAGTACTTC
clone size: .; D gene: .; V gene: TRBV7-2; J gene: TRBJ1-1; CDR3 protein: CASSLLYSGATEAFF; CDR3 DNA: TGTGCCAGCAGCCTTCTTTACTCAGGGGCCACTGAAGCTTTCTTT
clone size: .; D gene: TRBD2; V gene: TRBV18; J gene: TRBJ2-3; CDR3 protein: CASSPPGGRTDTQYF; CDR3 DNA: TGTGCCAGCTCACCGCCGGGAGGGCGCACAGATACGCAGTATTTT
clone size: .; D gene: .; V gene: TRBV7-2; J gene: TRBJ1-1; CDR3 protein: CASSLGYFDSSTEAFF; CDR3 DNA: TGTGCCAGCAGCTTAGGTTACTTCGACTCTAGCACTGAAGCTTTCTTT
clone size: .; D gene: TRBD1; V gene: TRBV4-1; J gene: TRBJ1-1; CDR3 protein: CASSQANRGLTNTEAFF; CDR3 DNA: TGCGCCAGCAGCCAAGCTAACAGGGGACTCACGAACACTGAAGCTTTCTTT
clone size: .; D gene: TRBD1; V gene: TRBV28; J gene: TRBJ1-2; CDR3 protein: CASSVRTGDGYTF; CDR3 DNA: TGTGCCAGCAGTGTCAGGACAGGTGATGGCTACACCTTC
clone size: .; D gene: .; V gene: TRBV10-3; J gene: TRBJ1-1; CDR3 protein: CAISESAGEGIEAFF; CDR3 DNA: TGTGCCATCAGTGAGTCGGCAGGGGAAGGTATTGAAGCTTTCTTT
clone size: .; D gene: .; V gene: TRBV11-2; J gene: TRBJ2-7; CDR3 protein: CASSSGYEQYF; CDR3 DNA: TGTGCCAGCTCGTCGGGCTACGAGCAGTACTTC
clone size: .; D gene: .; V gene: TRBV6-5; J gene: TRBJ2-2; CDR3 protein: CASSWRGGTGELFF; CDR3 DNA: TGTGCCAGCAGTTGGCGGGGTGGGACCGGGGAGCTGTTTTTT
clone size: .; D gene: TRBD2; V gene: TRBV5-1; J gene: TRBJ2-2; CDR3 protein: CASSFGLASGGVGELFF; CDR3 DNA: TGCGCCAGCAGCTTCGGGTTGGCTAGCGGGGGCGTCGGGGAGCTGTTTTTT
clone size: .; D gene: TRBD2; V gene: TRBV6-4; J gene: TRBJ2-1; CDR3 protein: CASSLAAYSYNEQFF; CDR3 DNA: TGTGCCAGCAGTCTAGCGGCATACTCCTACAATGAGCAGTTCTTC
clone size: .; D gene: TRBD1; V gene: TRBV19; J gene: TRBJ1-2; CDR3 protein: CASSPDRGSIGYTF; CDR3 DNA: TGTGCCAGTAGCCCGGACAGGGGGAGTATCGGCTACACCTTC
clone size: .; D gene: .; V gene: TRBV14; J gene: TRBJ1-2; CDR3 protein: CASSAFVGGGDYGYTF; CDR3 DNA: TGTGCCAGCAGCGCCTTTGTGGGGGGTGGCGACTATGGCTACACCTTC
clone size: .; D gene: .; V gene: TRBV4-1; J gene: TRBJ2-1; CDR3 protein: CASSPLPGRPYNEQFF; CDR3 DNA: TGCGCCAGCAGCCCTCTCCCGGGGAGGCCGTACAATGAGCAGTTCTTC
clone size: .; D gene: TRBD1; V gene: TRBV28; J gene: TRBJ1-2; CDR3 protein: CASRIPTGRVGVPYTF; CDR3 DNA: TGTGCCAGCAGAATCCCGACAGGGCGCGTAGGAGTACCCTACACCTTC
clone size: .; D gene: .; V gene: TRBV27; J gene: TRBJ1-5; CDR3 protein: CASSFTGSNQPQHF; CDR3 DNA: TGTGCCAGCAGTTTTACCGGTAGCAATCAGCCCCAGCATTTT
clone size: .; D gene: .; V gene: TRBV30; J gene: TRBJ2-5; CDR3 protein: CAWTLPPGTQYF; CDR3 DNA: TGTGCCTGGACTTTGCCGCCGGGGACCCAGTACTTC
clone size: .; D gene: TRBD2; V gene: TRBV7-9; J gene: TRBJ2-1; CDR3 protein: CASSSDRLAGRHNEQFF; CDR3 DNA: TGTGCCAGCAGCTCCGACCGACTAGCGGGGAGACACAATGAGCAGTTCTTC
clone size: .; D gene: .; V gene: TRBV11-3; J gene: TRBJ1-1; CDR3 protein: CASSLSPTSTEAFF; CDR3 DNA: TGTGCCAGCAGCTTAAGCCCGACAAGTACTGAAGCTTTCTTT
clone size: .; D gene: .; V gene: TRBV10-3; J gene: TRBJ1-5; CDR3 protein: CATSDRYNQPQHF; CDR3 DNA: TGTGCCACTTCGGACAGATACAATCAGCCCCAGCATTTT
clone size: few; D gene: .; V gene: TRBV2; J gene: TRBJ2-5; CDR3 protein: CASSDLRGETQYF; CDR3 DNA: TGTGCCAGCAGTGACTTAAGAGGGGAGACCCAGTACTTC
clone size: .; D gene: TRBD2; V gene: TRBV6-5; J gene: TRBJ2-7; CDR3 protein: CASSGNHYEQYF; CDR3 DNA: TGTGCGTCTAGCGGGAACCACTACGAGCAGTACTTC
clone size: .; D gene: .; V gene: TRBV28; J gene: TRBJ2-3; CDR3 protein: CASSLQRPRGDTQYF; CDR3 DNA: TGTGCCAGCAGTCTCCAGCGGCCCAGGGGAGATACGCAGTATTTT
clone size: .; D gene: TRBD2; V gene: TRBV4-3; J gene: TRBJ2-1; CDR3 protein: CASSHSSGAPSEQFF; CDR3 DNA: TGCGCCAGCAGCCACTCTAGCGGGGCCCCCTCGGAGCAGTTCTTC
clone size: .; D gene: TRBD1; V gene: TRBV7-9; J gene: TRBJ1-2; CDR3 protein: CASSSSDRDANYGYTF; CDR3 DNA: TGTGCCAGCAGCTCCTCGGACAGGGACGCTAACTATGGCTACACCTTC
clone size: .; D gene: .; V gene: TRBV7-6; J gene: TRBJ2-1; CDR3 protein: CASSLETSTAVRQFF; CDR3 DNA: TGTGCCAGCAGCTTAGAGACCTCCACCGCGGTGAGGCAGTTCTTC
clone size: .; D gene: .; V gene: TRBV12-1; J gene: TRBJ1-2; CDR3 protein: CASSSNWTGGAYGYTF; CDR3 DNA: TGTGCCAGCAGCTCCAATTGGACAGGGGGCGCCTATGGCTACACCTTC
clone size: .; D gene: .; V gene: TRBV2; J gene: TRBJ1-4; CDR3 protein: CASSQDKVAVNEKLFF; CDR3 DNA: TGTGCCAGCAGTCAGGACAAGGTGGCCGTCAATGAAAAACTGTTTTTT
clone size: .; D gene: .; V gene: TRBV7-6; J gene: TRBJ2-5; CDR3 protein: CASRLRGRETQYF; CDR3 DNA: TGTGCCAGCAGGCTCAGGGGTCGAGAGACCCAGTACTTC